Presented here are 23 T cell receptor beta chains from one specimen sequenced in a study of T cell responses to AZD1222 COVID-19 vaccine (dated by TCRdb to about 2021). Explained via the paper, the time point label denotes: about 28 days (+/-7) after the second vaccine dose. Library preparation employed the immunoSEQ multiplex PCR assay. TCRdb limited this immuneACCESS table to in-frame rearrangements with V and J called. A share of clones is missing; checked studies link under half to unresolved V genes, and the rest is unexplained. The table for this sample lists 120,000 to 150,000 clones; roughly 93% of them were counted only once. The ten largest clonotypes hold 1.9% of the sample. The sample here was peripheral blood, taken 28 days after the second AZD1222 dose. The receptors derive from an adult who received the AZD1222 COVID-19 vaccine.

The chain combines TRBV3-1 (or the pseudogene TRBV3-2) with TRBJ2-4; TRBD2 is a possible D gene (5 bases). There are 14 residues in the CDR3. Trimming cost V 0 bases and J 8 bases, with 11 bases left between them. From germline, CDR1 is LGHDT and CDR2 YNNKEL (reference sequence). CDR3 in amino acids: CASSQDSWRDIQYF. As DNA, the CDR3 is TGTGCCAGCAGCCAAGATTCATGGCGGGACATTCAGTACTTC.

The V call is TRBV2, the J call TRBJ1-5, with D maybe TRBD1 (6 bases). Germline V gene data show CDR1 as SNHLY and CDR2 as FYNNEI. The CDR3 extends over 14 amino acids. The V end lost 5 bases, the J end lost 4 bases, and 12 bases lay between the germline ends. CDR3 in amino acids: CASSNREGNQPQHF. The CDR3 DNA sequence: TGTGCCAGCAGTAACAGGGAAGGGAATCAGCCCCAGCATTTT.

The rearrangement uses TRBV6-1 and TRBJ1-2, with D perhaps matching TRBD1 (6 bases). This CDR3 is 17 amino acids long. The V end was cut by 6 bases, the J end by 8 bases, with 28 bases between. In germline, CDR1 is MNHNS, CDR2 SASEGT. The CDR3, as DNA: TGTGCCAGCAGGGAAACCGGGACAATGCGCGGACCTCTCGGCTACACCTTC. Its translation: CASRETGTMRGPLGYTF.

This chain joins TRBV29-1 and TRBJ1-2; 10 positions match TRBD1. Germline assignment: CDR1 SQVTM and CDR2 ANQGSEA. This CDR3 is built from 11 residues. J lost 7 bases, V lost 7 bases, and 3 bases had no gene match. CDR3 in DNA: TGCAGCGAAGGGACAGGGGTTGGCTACACCTTC. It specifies CSEGTGVGYTF. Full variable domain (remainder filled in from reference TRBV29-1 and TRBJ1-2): SAVISQKPSRDICQRGTSLTIQCQVDSQVTMMFWYRQQPGQSLTLIATANQGSEATYESGFVIDKFPISRPNLTFSTLTVSNMSPEDSSIYLCSEGTGVGYTFGSGTRLTVV.

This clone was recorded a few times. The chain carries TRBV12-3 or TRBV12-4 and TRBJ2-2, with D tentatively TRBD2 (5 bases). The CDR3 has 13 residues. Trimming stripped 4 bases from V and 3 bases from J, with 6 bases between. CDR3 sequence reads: CASSYGDTGELFF. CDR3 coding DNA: TGTGCCAGCAGTTACGGGGACACCGGGGAGCTGTTTTTT.

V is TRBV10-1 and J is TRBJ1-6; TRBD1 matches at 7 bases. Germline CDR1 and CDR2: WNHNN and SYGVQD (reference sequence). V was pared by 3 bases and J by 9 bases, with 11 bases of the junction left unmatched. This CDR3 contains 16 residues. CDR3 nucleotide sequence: TGCGCCAGCAGTGATAGGACAGGCAAGTTGGTTTCACCCCTCCACTTT. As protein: CASSDRTGKLVSPLHF.

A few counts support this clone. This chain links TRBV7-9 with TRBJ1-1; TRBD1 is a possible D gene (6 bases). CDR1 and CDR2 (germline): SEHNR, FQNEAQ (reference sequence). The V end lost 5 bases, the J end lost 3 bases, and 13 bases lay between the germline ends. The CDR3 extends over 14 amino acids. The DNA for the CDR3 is TGTGCCAGCAGCCACAGGGTCGAGGACACTGAAGCTTTCTTT. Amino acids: CASSHRVEDTEAFF.

CDR3 in DNA: TGCAGCGTTGAAAACCCCGGACAGGGGGTAGGTGGCTACACCTTC. It specifies CSVENPGQGVGGYTF. J is TRBJ1-2 and V is TRBV29-1; 10 bases are shared with TRBD1. The CDR3 runs to 15 residues. The ends lost 2 bases at V and 7 bases at J; junction bases unmatched: 10. The germline CDR1 and CDR2 sequences are SQVTM and ANQGSEA.

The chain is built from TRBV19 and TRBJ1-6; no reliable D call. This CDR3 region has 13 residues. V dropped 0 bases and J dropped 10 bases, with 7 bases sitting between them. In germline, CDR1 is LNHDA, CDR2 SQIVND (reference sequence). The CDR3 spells CASSIEVRSPLHF. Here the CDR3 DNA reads TGTGCCAGTAGTATAGAAGTTCGGTCACCCCTCCACTTT.

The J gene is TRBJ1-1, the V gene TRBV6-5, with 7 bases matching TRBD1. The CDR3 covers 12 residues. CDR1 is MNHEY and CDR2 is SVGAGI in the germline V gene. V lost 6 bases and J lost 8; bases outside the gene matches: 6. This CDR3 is CASSRLTGEAFF. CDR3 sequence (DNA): TGTGCCAGCAGCCGATTGACAGGGGAAGCTTTCTTT.

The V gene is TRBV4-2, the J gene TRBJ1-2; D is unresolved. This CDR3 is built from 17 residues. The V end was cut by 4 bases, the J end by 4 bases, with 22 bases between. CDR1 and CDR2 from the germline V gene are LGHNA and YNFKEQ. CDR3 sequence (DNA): TGTGCCAGCAGCCCCCTCCCGGTTGCGGGCCTAAGCTATGGCTACACCTTC. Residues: CASSPLPVAGLSYGYTF.

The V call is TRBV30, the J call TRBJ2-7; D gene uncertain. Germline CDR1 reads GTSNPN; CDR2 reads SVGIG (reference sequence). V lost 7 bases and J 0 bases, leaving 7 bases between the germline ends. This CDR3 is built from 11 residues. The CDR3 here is CALSDSYEQYF. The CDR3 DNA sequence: TGTGCCTTATCAGACTCCTACGAGCAGTACTTC.

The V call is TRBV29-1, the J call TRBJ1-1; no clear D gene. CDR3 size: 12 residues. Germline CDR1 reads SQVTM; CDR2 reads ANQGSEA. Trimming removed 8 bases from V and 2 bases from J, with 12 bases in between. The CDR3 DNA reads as TGCAGCATTCGAACGGGTAACACTGAAGCTTTCTTT. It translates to CSIRTGNTEAFF.

The CDR3 region is CASSESKGAGGEAFF. In DNA form, the CDR3 reads TGCGCCAGCAGTGAGTCGAAAGGGGCCGGTGGAGAAGCTTTCTTT. The chain uses TRBV10-1 and TRBJ1-1; possible D gene TRBD1, 5 bases. The CDR3 has 15 residues. Germline CDR1 WNHNN, CDR2 SYGVQD (reference sequence). With 0 bases removed from V and 8 bases from J, the gap between germline ends came to 16 bases.

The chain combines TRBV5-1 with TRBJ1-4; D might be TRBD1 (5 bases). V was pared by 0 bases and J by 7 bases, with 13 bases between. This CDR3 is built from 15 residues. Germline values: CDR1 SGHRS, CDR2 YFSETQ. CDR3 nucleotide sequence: TGCGCCAGCAGCTTGGCCGAGGGGATGGGTGAAAAACTGTTTTTT. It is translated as CASSLAEGMGEKLFF.

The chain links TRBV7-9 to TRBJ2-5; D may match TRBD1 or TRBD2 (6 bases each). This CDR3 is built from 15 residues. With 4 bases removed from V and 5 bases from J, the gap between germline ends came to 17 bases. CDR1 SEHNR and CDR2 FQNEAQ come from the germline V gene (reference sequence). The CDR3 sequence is CASSSPQRGQETQYF. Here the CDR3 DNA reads TGTGCCAGCAGCTCACCCCAACGGGGGCAGGAGACCCAGTACTTC.

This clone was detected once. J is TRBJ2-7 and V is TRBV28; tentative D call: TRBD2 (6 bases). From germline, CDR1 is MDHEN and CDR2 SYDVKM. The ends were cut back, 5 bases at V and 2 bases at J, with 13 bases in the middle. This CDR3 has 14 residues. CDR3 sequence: CASSPGGRAYEQYF. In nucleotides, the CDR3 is TGTGCCAGCAGTCCCGGAGGGAGAGCCTACGAGCAGTACTTC.

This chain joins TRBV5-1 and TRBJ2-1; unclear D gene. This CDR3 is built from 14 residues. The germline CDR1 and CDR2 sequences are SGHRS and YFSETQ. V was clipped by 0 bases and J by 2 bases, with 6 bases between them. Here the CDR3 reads CASSLEVTYNEQFF. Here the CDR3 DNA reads TGCGCCAGCAGCTTGGAGGTTACCTACAATGAGCAGTTCTTC.

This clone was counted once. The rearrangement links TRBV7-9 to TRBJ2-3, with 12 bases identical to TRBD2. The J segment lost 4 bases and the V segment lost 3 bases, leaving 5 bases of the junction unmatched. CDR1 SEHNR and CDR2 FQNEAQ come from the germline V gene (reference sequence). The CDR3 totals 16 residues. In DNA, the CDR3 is TGTGCCAGCAGCTTCTCTAGCGGGGGGGCCCCAGATACGCAGTATTTT. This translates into CASSFSSGGAPDTQYF.

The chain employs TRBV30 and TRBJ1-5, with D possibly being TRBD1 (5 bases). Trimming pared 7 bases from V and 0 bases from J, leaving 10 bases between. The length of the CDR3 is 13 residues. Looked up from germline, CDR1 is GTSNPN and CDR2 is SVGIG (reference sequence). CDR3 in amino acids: CAFQGNSNQPQHF. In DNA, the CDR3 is TGTGCCTTCCAGGGTAATAGCAATCAGCCCCAGCATTTT.

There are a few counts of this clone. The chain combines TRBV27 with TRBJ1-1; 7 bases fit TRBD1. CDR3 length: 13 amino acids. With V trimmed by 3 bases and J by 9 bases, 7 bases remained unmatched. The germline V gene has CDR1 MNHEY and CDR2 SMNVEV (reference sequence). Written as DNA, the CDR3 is TGTGCCAGCAGTTTTGGGCAGGGGGGAAAAGCTTTCTTT. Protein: CASSFGQGGKAFF.

This CDR3 is CASSGDGGSGANVLTF. The CDR3 bases are TGTGCCAGCAGCGGAGACGGGGGCTCTGGGGCCAACGTCCTGACTTTC. V usage is TRBV9 and J usage is TRBJ2-6; maybe TRBD2 (6 bases). The CDR3 totals 16 residues. CDR1 SGDLS and CDR2 YYNGEE come from the germline V gene. V dropped 3 bases and J dropped 0 bases, with 10 bases sitting between them.

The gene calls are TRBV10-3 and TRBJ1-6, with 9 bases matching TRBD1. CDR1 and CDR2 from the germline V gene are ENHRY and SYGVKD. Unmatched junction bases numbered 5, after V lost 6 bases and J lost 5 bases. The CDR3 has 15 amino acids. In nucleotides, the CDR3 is TGTGCCATCAGACCCCGGGACAGGGATAATTCACCCCTCCACTTT. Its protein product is CAIRPRDRDNSPLHF.